The T cell receptor beta chain described here comes from a study of memory CD4+ T cells and cytomegalovirus serostatus. General observations from the study: Suggested: most of the CMV-linked TCR signature lies in CD4+ memory cells. Of 150 to 200 reported CMV TCRbeta sequences, 65 to 85 were found in memory CD4+ repertoires.

Libraries were prepared by immunoSEQ multiplex PCR; TCRdb keeps only in-frame clonotypes and omits some of them. The sample comprises under 100,000 clones, 80% of which are singletons, and nearly 0.8% rests with the top ten. Trimming removed 6 bases from V and 3 bases from J, with 16 bases in between. Germline V gives CDR1 MNHEY, CDR2 SVGAGI. This CDR3 spans 15 amino acids. The sort gate was single viable CD3+CD4+CD8-CD45RO+ cells for memory CD4+ T cells. Donors' CMV status reflects serum IgG against pp150, pp28, p38, p52. CD4+ T cells were isolated by positive magnetic selection. For this clone: The antigen is unknown.

What was sequenced was memory CD4+ T cells from blood. This sequence joins TRBV6-5 and TRBJ2-3; TRBD1 is a possible D gene (6 bases). The receptor comes from an adult in good health and CMV-seronegative. Here the CDR3 DNA reads TGTGCCAGCAGCTCGCAGGGGTTGAGTACAGATACGCAGTATTTT. Translated, it gives CASSSQGLSTDTQYF.